These T cell receptor beta chains were read from a single sample in a study of shared clonotypes between healthy human individuals. Sequencing used immunoSEQ multiplex PCR; TCRdb keeps in-frame clones, though not all of them. The table records a few million clones, just over 90% of them present only once. What was sequenced was naive CD4+ T cells sorted from blood. These receptors were taken from a man in his late teens or twenties in good health. The CDR3 runs from the conserved cysteine through the conserved F or W. Some rows mark clone size as missing; the rest say once, few, many or name a class of expanded clone.

V gene	J gene	clone size	CDR3 protein
TRBV29-1	TRBJ1-1	once	CSVDRGGTEAFF
TRBV7-2	TRBJ1-5	-	CASSLRQGDQPQHF
TRBV5-1	TRBJ2-3	-	CASSLPGLTDTQYF
TRBV2	TRBJ2-3	-	CASKKEQGTDTQYF
TRBV6-6	TRBJ2-3	-	CATWGPSTDTQYF
TRBV7-2	TRBJ2-1	-	CASSLGLAGLSYNEQFF
TRBV7-3	TRBJ2-5	-	CASSLLRVEGETQYF
TRBV7-2	TRBJ1-2	few	CASSKDSRLGGYTF
TRBV19	TRBJ2-7	-	CASSIDWGSYEQYF
TRBV10-3	TRBJ1-2	-	CAIREDGNYGYTF
TRBV11-2	TRBJ2-7	-	CASSVGLAESYEQYF
TRBV30	TRBJ2-3	-	CAWSVRQITDTQYF
TRBV6-5	-	-	CASRLSGKTYEQYF
TRBV4-1	TRBJ1-2	-	CASSQVIGTGVSYGYTF
TRBV5-1	TRBJ2-5	-	CASSVDRAKETQYF
TRBV7-6	TRBJ2-7	-	CASSASAGIPSEQYF
TRBV7-9	TRBJ1-5	-	CASSLASGGRDQPQHF
TRBV6-1	TRBJ2-3	-	CASSAGPSPGDTQYF
TRBV6-5	TRBJ2-2	-	CASSSGTGITGELFF
TRBV10-3	TRBJ2-7	-	CAISRDSPYEQYF
TRBV19	TRBJ2-1	-	CASSLRLVSRQFF
TRBV5-4	TRBJ2-2	-	CASTLGGAGELFF
TRBV4-1	TRBJ2-1	-	CASSQESLAGGSSYNEQFF
TRBV10-2	TRBJ2-7	-	CASSESVGPYEQYF
TRBV6-5	TRBJ2-3	-	CATIGGSTDTQYF
TRBV2	TRBJ1-1	-	CASSAAGGNTEAFF
TRBV7-9	TRBJ1-3	few	CASSLELYSGNTIYF
TRBV6-1	TRBJ2-3	-	CASRGTDTQYF
TRBV25-1	TRBJ2-1	-	CASSESGRVNEQFF
TRBV12-5	TRBJ2-7	once	CASGPGEGGKHEQYF
TRBV7-6	TRBJ2-5	-	CASSLSGVKETQYF
TRBV5-4	TRBJ2-7	-	CASSPSGGKSYEQYF
TRBV6-5	TRBJ1-2	few	CASSTSPGANGYTF
TRBV28	TRBJ2-2	-	CASHEVTGELFF
TRBV6-5	TRBJ1-1	-	CAGRTEFTEAFF
TRBV7-9	TRBJ1-2	-	CASSIGDSIYGYTF
TRBV4-3	TRBJ2-3	-	CASSQDSSKQYF
TRBV13	TRBJ1-3	-	CASHFTGLGGNTIYF
TRBV19	TRBJ1-2	-	CASHSFKGRDGANYGYTF
TRBV18	TRBJ1-5	-	CASSLGTGSNQPQHF
TRBV25-1	TRBJ2-3	once	CASSASWTYRADTQYF
TRBV2	-	-	CASSVESYEQYF
TRBV30	TRBJ2-7	-	CAWSAHRTGGFDEQYF
TRBV7-9	TRBJ2-7	-	CASERQSTYEQYF
TRBV10-1	TRBJ2-1	once	CASTSELAGGSYNEQFF
TRBV7-3	TRBJ2-2	-	CASSPTGGVGNTGELFF
TRBV2	TRBJ2-3	-	CASESTPGEMGTDTQYF
TRBV19	TRBJ1-2	-	CASSPPAGQTLILTYGYTF
TRBV5-5	TRBJ2-7	-	CASSHPGATPYEQYF
TRBV14	TRBJ2-1	-	CASSQGLAIYDEQFF
TRBV5-1	TRBJ2-5	-	CASSSKRGKETQYF
TRBV15	TRBJ2-3	-	CATSRGIAGLTSTDTQYF
TRBV13	TRBJ1-2	once	CASSSTGSWIGYTF